These 18 T cell receptor beta chains originate from one sample sequenced in a study of PD-1 blockade in classical Hodgkin lymphoma. The assay was immunoSEQ multiplex PCR, and TCRdb's table has in-frame clones only and misses some. The sample holds roughly 28,000 clones, over 75% seen once. Time point given: cycle 4 day 1 (C4D1), after 6 weeks of nivolumab. Every single patient, without exception, relapsed after autologous stem cell transplantation, and brentuximab vedotin exposure varied. The material sequenced was peripheral blood mononuclear cells (PBMCs), taken before the fourth cycle of nivolumab. The receptors stem from a human donor with classical Hodgkin lymphoma.

The J gene is TRBJ1-1, the V gene TRBV6-5, with D unresolved. The germline V and J ends were trimmed by 2 bases and 6 bases, with 4 bases remaining between them. Germline CDR1 reads MNHEY; CDR2 reads SVGAGI. The CDR3 covers 11 residues. The CDR3 coding sequence is TGTGCCAGCAGTTACGGCCCTGAAGCTTTCTTT. Protein product: CASSYGPEAFF.

V is TRBV15 and J is TRBJ1-4; tentative D call: TRBD1 (6 bases). Germline V lookup: CDR1 LNHNV, CDR2 YYDKDF (reference sequence). V lost 10 bases and J 0 bases, leaving 12 bases between the germline ends. This CDR3 has 14 residues. CDR3 region: CASSPGATNEKLFF. CDR3 nucleotides: TGTGCCAGTTCGCCAGGGGCAACTAATGAAAAACTGTTTTTT.

The chain combines TRBV5-4 with TRBJ2-5, with D uncertain. The V and J ends lost 8 bases and 2 bases respectively, with 7 bases between them. This CDR3 comprises 11 residues. In germline, CDR1 is SGHNT, CDR2 YYREEE (reference sequence). This chain's CDR3 is CASGDQETQYF. The CDR3 nucleotides are TGTGCCAGTGGGGATCAAGAGACCCAGTACTTC.

The J gene is TRBJ1-2, the V gene TRBV2, with 10 bases identical to TRBD1. V trimming: 8 bases; J trimming: 4 bases; junction bases outside the gene matches: 1. Germline loops: CDR1 SNHLY, CDR2 FYNNEI. The CDR3 sequence is 12 residues long. This chain's CDR3 is CASRTGGYGYTF. The CDR3 bases are TGTGCCAGCCGGACAGGGGGCTATGGCTACACCTTC.

The chain carries TRBV5-1 and TRBJ1-1; D is unclear. CDR3 length equals 14 residues. V was shortened by 0 bases and J by 5 bases, with 11 bases between the two germline ends. CDR1 and CDR2 from the germline V gene are SGHRS and YFSETQ. CDR3 amino acids: CASSLADADTEAFF. Here the CDR3 DNA reads TGCGCCAGCAGCTTGGCCGACGCCGATACTGAAGCTTTCTTT.

The chain carries TRBV2 and TRBJ2-1, with 8 bases matching TRBD2. The CDR3 is made up of 14 amino acids. Germline CDR1 SNHLY, CDR2 FYNNEI. The ends lost 0 bases at V and 10 bases at J; junction bases unmatched: 5. The CDR3 spells CASSEATGGLEQFF. The CDR3 DNA sequence: TGTGCCAGCAGTGAAGCGACGGGGGGGCTCGAGCAGTTCTTC.

This chain connects TRBV18 to TRBJ1-6; no definite D call. There are 13 residues in the CDR3. V lost 2 bases and J lost 7, with 6 bases in between. Germline CDR1 and CDR2: KGHSH and LQKENI. The CDR3 DNA sequence: TGTGCCAGCTCACCAGGGCAGAATTCACCCCTCCACTTT. It encodes CASSPGQNSPLHF. Supplemented by reference TRBV18 and TRBJ1-6, the full variable domain reads NAGVMQNPRHLVRRRGQEARLRCSPMKGHSHVYWYRQLPEEGLKFMVYLQKENIIDESGMPKERFSAEFPKEGPSILRIQQVVRGDSAAYFCASSPGQNSPLHFGNGTRLTVT.

The V and J genes are TRBV6-6 and TRBJ1-2, with no clear D. With 7 bases removed from V and 3 bases from J, the gap between germline ends came to 9 bases. The germline V gene has CDR1 MNHNY and CDR2 SVGAGI (reference sequence). The CDR3 has 12 residues. CDR3 nucleotide sequence: TGTGCCAGCACTTCATCCCACTATGGCTACACCTTC. This gives the protein CASTSSHYGYTF.

The chain combines TRBV5-8 with TRBJ1-4; the D gene is possibly TRBD1 (5 bases). V was clipped by 0 bases and J by 0 bases, with 15 bases between them. This CDR3 has 18 residues. Germline CDR1 reads SGHTS; CDR2 reads YDEGEE. For the CDR3, the DNA is TGTGCCAGCAGCTTGGGGGTGGGACGGCCCCCAACTAATGAAAAACTGTTTTTT. Protein: CASSLGVGRPPTNEKLFF. Supplemented by reference TRBV5-8 and TRBJ1-4, the full variable domain reads EAGVTQSPTHLIKTRGQQATLRCSPISGHTSVYWYQQALGLGLQFLLWYDEGEERNRGNFPPRFSGRQFPNYSSELNVNALELEDSALYLCASSLGVGRPPTNEKLFFGSGTQLSVL.

The V and J genes are TRBV6-6 and TRBJ1-5; 8 positions match TRBD1. The CDR3 runs to 15 residues. With V trimmed by 4 bases and J by 3 bases, 5 bases remained unmatched. Germline CDR1 reads MNHNY; CDR2 reads SVGAGI (reference sequence). CDR3 loop: CASSWQGAYNQPQHF. The DNA of the CDR3 is TGTGCCAGCAGTTGGCAGGGGGCCTACAATCAGCCCCAGCATTTT.

The rearrangement uses TRBV7-9 and TRBJ2-5; 11 positions match TRBD1. Germline lookup yields CDR1 SEHNR and CDR2 FQNEAQ (reference sequence). This CDR3 is built from 17 residues. V gave up 2 bases and J gave up 2 bases; unmatched junction bases: 7. The DNA for the CDR3 is TGTGCCAGCAGCTTATACGGGACAGGGGGGATGCAAGAGACCCAGTACTTC. Its protein is CASSLYGTGGMQETQYF.

This chain joins TRBV19 and TRBJ1-1; possibly TRBD1 for D (5 bases). Deletions cut 9 bases from V and 7 bases from J, with 21 bases between. The CDR3 spans 14 residues. Germline-derived CDR1 and CDR2 are LNHDA and SQIVND (reference sequence). The CDR3 DNA follows: TGTGCCAGCTCCTCGGGACCCTACTCGATTGAAGCTTTCTTT. Amino acids: CASSSGPYSIEAFF.

The rearrangement links TRBV12-5 to TRBJ1-3; TRBD1 agrees at 9 bases. V lost 6 bases and J lost 1; bases outside the gene matches: 10. Germline-derived CDR1 and CDR2 are LGHNT and FRNRAP. The CDR3 runs 17 residues. The CDR3 here is CASGYLRTGESGNTIYF. CDR3 nucleotides: TGTGCTAGTGGGTACCTTAGGACAGGGGAATCTGGAAACACCATATATTTT.

The rearrangement links TRBV15 to TRBJ2-1, with TRBD2 as a possible D gene (6 bases). Looked up from germline, CDR1 is LNHNV and CDR2 is YYDKDF (reference sequence). Trimming left V 7 bases short and J 6 bases short, with 13 bases between. This CDR3 contains 13 residues. CDR3 protein: CATTPDYSNEQFF. CDR3 coding DNA: TGTGCCACCACTCCGGACTACTCCAATGAGCAGTTCTTC.

The J gene is TRBJ2-1, the V gene TRBV11-3; TRBD2 aligns across 7 bases. The CDR3 runs 13 residues. V shed 4 bases and J 9 bases; nucleotides not matched to a gene: 6. Germline V CDR1 and CDR2: SGHNT, YENEEA. The CDR3 sequence: CASSSQRGVEQFF. The CDR3 DNA reads TGTGCCAGCAGCTCCCAACGGGGGGTTGAGCAGTTCTTC.

J is TRBJ1-3 and V is TRBV2; D not resolved. The CDR3 runs to 15 residues. In germline, CDR1 is SNHLY, CDR2 FYNNEI. V was shortened by 6 bases and J by 0 bases, with 12 bases between the two germline ends. The DNA of the CDR3 is TGTGCCAGCAGCCGCGAGGGTGACTCTGGAAACACCATATATTTT. As protein: CASSREGDSGNTIYF.

The chain recombines TRBV29-1 with TRBJ2-7; D may be TRBD2 (6 bases). In germline, CDR1 is SQVTM, CDR2 ANQGSEA. The length of the CDR3 is 11 residues. V was clipped by 5 bases and J by 6 bases, with 11 bases between them. The CDR3 sequence: CSVQEGAEQYF. CDR3 sequence (DNA): TGCAGCGTTCAGGAGGGTGCCGAGCAGTACTTC.

V and J are TRBV28 and TRBJ2-7; TRBD2 might be the D (6 bases). Looked up from germline, CDR1 is MDHEN and CDR2 is SYDVKM. This CDR3 has 14 residues. V was pared by 8 bases and J by 7 bases, with 21 bases between. CDR3 protein: CASSPGTFRGEQYF. CDR3 sequence (DNA): TGTGCCAGCTCGCCCGGGACTTTCCGTGGGGAGCAGTACTTC.